This T cell receptor (beta chain) was recorded in a study of identical twins (TCRdb year 2016). In terms of the full investigation: To test whether fetal clonotypes persist, the study used deep sequencing on TCR alpha and beta repertoires from monozygotic twins, unrelated adults of various ages, and cord blood. To rule out contamination, the twin experiments were replicated at different times with different library preparation protocols. Here is what the overall study found, with its caveats: In beta out-of-frame sequences, excess twin sharing was weaker, because having fewer shared sequences lowered the signal-to-noise ratio. Because the same donors could not be followed over many years, the conclusions relied on cross-sectional statistical analysis. Fewer insertions were carried by abundant cord blood beta clonotypes, a similar but weaker trend appeared in young adult naive repertoires, and no such trend appeared in memory repertoires. Invariant T cells such as MAIT and iNKT could partly confound zero-insertion analyses, although diverse VJ usage argued against such confounding for most clonotypes. Out-of-frame TCR alpha sequences shared between twins showed an excess of low generation-probability sequences compared with coincidental sharing between unrelated individuals. Out-of-frame TCR alpha sharing in monozygotic twins was systematically underestimated by recombination models, whereas sharing between unrelated individuals was in agreement with the recombination models.

Library creation used 5' RACE. The sequencer listed for this sample is Illumina HiSeq 2000. Template switching introduced a universal primer binding site; the final cDNA contained a unique molecular identifier, enabling accurate counting of TCR cDNA molecules. Specific primers in the conserved constant-segment region were used to synthesize first-strand cDNA for the TCR alpha and beta chains. Each cDNA library was double barcoded, with a SMART-Mk sample barcode plus Illumina barcodes, to control for contamination. Two successive PCR steps introduced TruSeq adapter sequences along with Illumina sample barcodes. TCR alpha and beta cDNA libraries were sequenced on the Illumina HiSeq platform with custom primers. Turning to the authors' computational methods: MiGEC was used to process raw reads and extract unique molecular identifiers, and MiXCR was used to find CDR3 positions. Recombination models were inferred per individual with the repgenHMM and IGoR tools using an EM algorithm. The tcR package in R was used for shared clonotype analysis, with sharing normalized by the product of cloneset sizes. To study raw recombination free of thymic and clonal selection effects, out-of-frame nonproductive sequences were analyzed. Using fastp trimming at Q25 and MiXCR clonotype assembly, TCRdb reanalyzed the public sequencing data and kept in-frame beta chains. Rows are combined by CDR3 protein, so each entry shows the most common genes and DNA. The V and J calls and clone size are TCRdb's, not the authors'. The sample table lists 400,000 to 550,000 distinct CDR3 sequences, approximately 14% of them with a count of one. 0.95% to 1% of the sample comes from the top ten.

Every donor in the study was a healthy Caucasian. Three pairs of female monozygotic twins, all aged roughly 18 to 29 years, made up the twin cohort. CD4+ and CD8+ T cell populations were isolated with positive isolation kits from Invitrogen. This clonotype has a handful of counts. What this receptor recognizes is not known. No base-level quality is on record; no much larger clone is a single base apart. V lost 7 bases and J lost 4 bases, and the count of bases not matched to a germline gene is 15. Its CDR3 holds 17 amino acids, cysteine through phenylalanine. Just CDR3 DNA is preserved here, 51 bases in frame from base 1. These data were also reused for a study on yellow fever vaccine responses in identical twins. The second investigation adds: According to the authors, in identical twins the way T cells responded to vaccination appeared partly convergent and partly personalized. In identical twins, the study followed T cell clones that responded to the vaccine with precision.

Sequencing input: CD4+ T cells sorted from blood. The chain joins TRBV12-3 or TRBV12-4 to TRBJ2-2; 7 of the junction bases match TRBD1. The source is a woman aged 18-30 years in good health. The DNA reads as follows: TGTGCCAGCACCAACGCCGGGACAGTTCTTTTCACCGGGGAGCTGTTTTTT. The encoded protein is CASTNAGTVLFTGELFF.